This TCR beta chain stems from a study of CD8 T cells in ankylosing spondylitis. The germline V and J ends were trimmed by 1 base and 5 bases, with 4 bases remaining between them. Germline lookup yields CDR1 DFQATT and CDR2 SNEGSKA (reference sequence). CDR3 length equals 11 residues. This clonotype occurred many times. Using quantitative 5'-RACE with molecular barcodes, the authors made TCR beta libraries. TCRdb fed the 5' RACE reads into MiXCR, producing one record per CDR3 protein. The data contain 300,000 to 350,000 distinct CDR3 sequences, around 21% of them seen just once; the ten biggest clones take up 3.5% to 4.5%.

The chain is built from TRBV20-1 and TRBJ2-3, with D uncertain. The clonotype originates from a female donor with ankylosing spondylitis or in good health (not recorded which). Source material: blood, either unsorted or a sorted T cell fraction (not recorded which). CDR3 residues: CSARVGDTQYF. For the CDR3, the DNA is TGCAGTGCTAGAGTCGGAGATACGCAGTATTTT.